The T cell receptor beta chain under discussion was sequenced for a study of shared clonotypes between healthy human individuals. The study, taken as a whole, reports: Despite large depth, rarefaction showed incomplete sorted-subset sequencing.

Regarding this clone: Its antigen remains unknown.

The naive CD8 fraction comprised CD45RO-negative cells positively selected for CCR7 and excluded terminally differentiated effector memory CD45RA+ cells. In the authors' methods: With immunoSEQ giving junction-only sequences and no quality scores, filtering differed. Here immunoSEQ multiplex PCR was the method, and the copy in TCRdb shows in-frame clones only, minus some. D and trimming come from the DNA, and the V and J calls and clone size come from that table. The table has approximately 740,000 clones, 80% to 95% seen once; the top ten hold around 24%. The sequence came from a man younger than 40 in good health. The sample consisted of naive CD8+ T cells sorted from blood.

The CDR3 nucleotides are TGTGCCAGTAGTATGACTAGCGGGAGGTTGGGCGAGACCCAGTACTTC. This sequence encodes CASSMTSGRLGETQYF. V gene TRBV19 combines with J gene TRBJ2-5, with 13 nucleotides matching TRBD2. The germline V gene has CDR1 LNHDA and CDR2 SQIVND (reference sequence). The CDR3 runs to 16 residues. V was clipped by 3 bases and J by 5 bases; unmatched bases: 6.